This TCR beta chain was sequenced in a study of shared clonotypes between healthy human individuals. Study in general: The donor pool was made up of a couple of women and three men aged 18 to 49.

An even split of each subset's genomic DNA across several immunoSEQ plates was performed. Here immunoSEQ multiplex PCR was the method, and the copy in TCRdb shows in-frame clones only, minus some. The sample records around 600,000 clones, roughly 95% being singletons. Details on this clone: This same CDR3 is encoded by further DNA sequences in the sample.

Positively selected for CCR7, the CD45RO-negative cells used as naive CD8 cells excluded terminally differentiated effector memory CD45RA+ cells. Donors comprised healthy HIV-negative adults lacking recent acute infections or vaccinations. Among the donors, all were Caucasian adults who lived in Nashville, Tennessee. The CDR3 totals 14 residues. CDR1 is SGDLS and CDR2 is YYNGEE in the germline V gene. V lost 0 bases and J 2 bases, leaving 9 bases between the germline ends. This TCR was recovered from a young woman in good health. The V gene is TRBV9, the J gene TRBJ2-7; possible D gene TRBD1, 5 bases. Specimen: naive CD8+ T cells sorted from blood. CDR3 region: CASSVDQGTYEQYF. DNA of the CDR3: TGTGCCAGCAGCGTAGATCAGGGAACCTACGAGCAGTACTTC.